This T cell receptor (beta chain) comes out of a study of shared clonotypes between healthy human individuals. Findings and caveats of the study: Around 5% was the fraction of naive CD4 clonotypes found shared across four donors. Sequencing depth was a factor that was expected to affect clonotype sharing among donors.

Deep-level assay runs were performed. Generated by immunoSEQ multiplex PCR, the TCRdb table keeps only in-frame clones and is missing some. This sample yields approximately 720,000 clones, of which approximately 90% are seen a single time; 20% to 25% belongs to the top ten. Naive CD8 cells comprised CD45RO-negative, CCR7-positively selected cells, excluding terminally differentiated effector memory CD45RA+ cells. Details on this clone: Its antigen is unidentified. The same CDR3 is also encoded by other DNA sequences in this sample.

From germline, CDR1 is SGHVS and CDR2 FQNEAQ. The ends were cut back, 3 bases at V and 0 bases at J, with 9 bases in the middle. The CDR3 has 15 residues. The V call is TRBV7-8, the J call TRBJ2-1; no clear D gene. The sample was naive CD8+ T cells sorted from blood. The receptor was derived from a man aged 25 to 40 in good health. The CDR3, as DNA: TGTGCCAGCAGCTTTGGACCGAGCTCCTACAATGAGCAGTTCTTC. This codes for CASSFGPSSYNEQFF.